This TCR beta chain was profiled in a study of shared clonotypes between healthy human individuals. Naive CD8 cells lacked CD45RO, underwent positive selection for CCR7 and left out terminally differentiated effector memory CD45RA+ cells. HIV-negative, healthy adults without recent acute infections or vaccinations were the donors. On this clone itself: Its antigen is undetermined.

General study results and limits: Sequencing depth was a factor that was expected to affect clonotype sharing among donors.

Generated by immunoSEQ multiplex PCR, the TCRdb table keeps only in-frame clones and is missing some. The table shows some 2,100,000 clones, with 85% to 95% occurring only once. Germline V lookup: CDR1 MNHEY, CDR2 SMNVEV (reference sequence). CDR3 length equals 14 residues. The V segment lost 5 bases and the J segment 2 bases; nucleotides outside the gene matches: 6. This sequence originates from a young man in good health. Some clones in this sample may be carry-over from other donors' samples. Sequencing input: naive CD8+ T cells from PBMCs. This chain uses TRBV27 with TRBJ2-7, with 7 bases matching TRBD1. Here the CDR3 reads CASSTSGTAYEQYF. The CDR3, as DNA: TGTGCCAGCAGTACATCCGGGACAGCCTACGAGCAGTACTTC.